This T cell receptor beta chain came from a study of shared T cell receptors in the human thymus. This clone has a handful of counts. The repertoire was sequenced with immunoSEQ multiplex PCR; TCRdb's copy has only in-frame clones and lacks some. The sample contains roughly 560,000 clones, around 78% of which appear only once. The sample also formed part of further work on human thymus T cells.

The sequence came from a boy under three years old with a congenital heart defect. Sequencing was performed on thymocytes.

CDR3 in DNA: TGTGCCAGCAGCGTAGGACAGGGATTAGAAGAGACCCAGTACTTC. Translation gives CASSVGQGLEETQYF. This sequence joins TRBV7-2 and TRBJ2-5; TRBD1 aligns across 8 bases. Germline V gene lookup returns CDR1 SGHTA and CDR2 FQGNSA. The V and J ends lost 5 bases and 3 bases, in that order; junction bases with no gene match: 8. The CDR3 has 15 amino acids.